This T cell receptor beta chain stems from a study of T-cell reconstitution after alpha-beta-depleted transplantation in children. Study outcomes and limitations: One year post-transplant, T-cell counts and diversity were largely derived from T cells produced anew. Some patients' high day-60 TCRbeta diversity was traced to surviving recipient T cells and thymic progenitors. Several hundred expanded graft clones reportedly supplied alpha-beta T cells about two months after transplant.

Unique molecular identifiers were incorporated when the TCRbeta library was constructed. TCRdb analysed the PCR reads with MiXCR anew, one entry per CDR3 protein. The repertoire holds about 460,000 distinct CDR3 sequences, with roughly 10% as singletons. This clonotype appeared many times. What it binds is unknown. Looked up from germline, CDR1 is DFQATT and CDR2 is SNEGSKA (reference sequence). The CDR3 runs to 14 residues. V was cut by 0 bases and J by 4 bases, with 12 bases left in between. The chain is built from TRBV20-1 and TRBJ2-5, with a possible D match to TRBD1 (5 bases). The source material was PBMCs, sampled before TCRalphabeta/CD19-depleted stem cell transplant. The TCR was taken from a child aged 2-15 years with inherited bone marrow failure, due to receive a stem cell transplant. CDR3 nucleotide sequence: TGCAGTGCTAGAGATCGGTTAACAGGAGAGACCCAGTACTTC. Translating it yields CSARDRLTGETQYF.